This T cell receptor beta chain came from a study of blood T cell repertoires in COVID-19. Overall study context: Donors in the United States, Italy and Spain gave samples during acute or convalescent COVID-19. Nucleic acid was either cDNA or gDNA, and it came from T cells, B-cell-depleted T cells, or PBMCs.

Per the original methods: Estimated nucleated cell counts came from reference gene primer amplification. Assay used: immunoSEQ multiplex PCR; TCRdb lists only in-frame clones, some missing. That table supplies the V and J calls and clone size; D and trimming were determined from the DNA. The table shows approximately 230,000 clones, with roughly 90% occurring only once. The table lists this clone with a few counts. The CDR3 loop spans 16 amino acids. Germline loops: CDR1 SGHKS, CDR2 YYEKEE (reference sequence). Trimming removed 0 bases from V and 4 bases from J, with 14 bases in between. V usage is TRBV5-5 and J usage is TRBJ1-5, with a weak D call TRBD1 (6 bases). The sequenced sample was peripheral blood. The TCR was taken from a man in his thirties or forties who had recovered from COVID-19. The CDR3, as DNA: TGTGCCAGCAGCTTGGCCGGCGGGGGGCAGAATCAGCCCCAGCATTTT. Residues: CASSLAGGGQNQPQHF.